The 12 T cell receptor beta chains in this list originate from one sample, sequenced in a study of T cells in Graves' hyperthyroidism and ophthalmopathy. Amplification of TCR beta CDR3 regions was performed using RNA transcripts as template. Initially, a first-round RT-PCR of the TCR CDR3 employed the HTBI primer set. TCRdb re-derived calls from the multiplex PCR reads in MiXCR, one entry per CDR3 protein. The data hold approximately 250,000 distinct CDR3 sequences, with approximately 23% observed a single time. The sequenced sample consisted of blood. The source is a woman between 40 and 50 years old with Graves' ophthalmopathy.

This clonotype was found many times. This chain uses TRBV6-5 with TRBJ2-2; D gene unclear. Trimming cost V 0 bases and J 4 bases, with 9 bases left between them. The CDR3 runs 15 residues. CDR1 and CDR2 (germline): MNHEY, SVGAGI. The CDR3 DNA is TGTGCCAGCAGTTACTCCCAGGAGCCCACCGGGGAGCTGTTTTTT. Residues: CASSYSQEPTGELFF.

Regarding this clonotype: One junction end does not reproduce the germline sequence, and a read error may be involved. The chain links TRBV28 to TRBJ2-6, with D perhaps TRBD1 (5 bases). The CDR3 covers 13 residues. Germline CDR1 is MDHEN and CDR2 is SYDVKM. The CDR3 spells CASTTSGANVLNF. In DNA form, the CDR3 reads TGTGCCAGCACGACGTCTGGGGCCAACGTCCTGAATTTC.

A remark on this clonotype: Its ends do not fully match the called genes, so a read error is possible. The chain couples TRBV2 to TRBJ1-1; maybe TRBD1 (5 bases). The germline gives CDR1 SNHLY, CDR2 FYNNEI. The CDR3 runs to 10 residues. This CDR3 is CVEQELEAYF. The CDR3 DNA is TGTGTCGAACAGGAACTTGAAGCTTACTTT.

The chain combines TRBV5-1 with TRBJ2-5; the D call may be TRBD1 or TRBD2 (5 bases each). The CDR3 totals 14 residues. The V end lost 2 bases, the J end lost 3 bases, and 11 bases lay between the germline ends. Per germline, CDR1 SGHRS and CDR2 YFSETQ. The CDR3 sequence is CASSFGGVEETQYF. CDR3 DNA sequence: TGCGCCAGCAGCTTTGGGGGAGTGGAAGAGACCCAGTACTTC. The full variable domain, its missing parts supplied by reference TRBV5-1 and TRBJ2-5, is KAGVTQTPRYLIKTRGQQVTLSCSPISGHRSVSWYQQTPGQGLQFLFEYFSETQRNKGNFPGRFSGRQFSNSRSEMNVSTLELGDSALYLCASSFGGVEETQYFGPGTRLLVL.

The sample holds many counts of this clonotype. The chain has TRBV20-1 and TRBJ1-2; TRBD1 matches 7 bases. The CDR3 runs 14 residues. CDR1 is DFQATT, CDR2 SNEGSKA, per germline (reference sequence). V was pared by 3 bases and J by 1 base, with 5 bases of the junction left unmatched. The CDR3 DNA is TGCAGTGCTAGTGGGGACAGACTTAACTATGGCTACACCTTC. It yields the protein CSASGDRLNYGYTF.

This chain connects TRBV6-5 to TRBJ2-5; TRBD2 might be the D (6 bases). Germline lookup yields CDR1 MNHEY and CDR2 SVGAGI. The CDR3 is 15 amino acids. Between the trimmed V and J ends, which lost 4 bases and 0 bases, there was a span of 12 bases. The CDR3 coding sequence is TGTGCCAGCAGTTCACCGAGCGGGTACCAAGAGACCCAGTACTTC. The encoded protein is CASSSPSGYQETQYF.

This clonotype was counted at least ten times. The chain couples TRBV6-5 to TRBJ2-4; D gene ambiguous. This CDR3 has 12 residues. Trimming left V 3 bases short and J 5 bases short, with 5 bases between. Germline V gives CDR1 MNHEY, CDR2 SVGAGI. The DNA of the CDR3 is TGTGCCAGCAGTTATACAGAAAACATTCAGTACTTC. This translates into CASSYTENIQYF.

This clonotype was seen at least ten times. The chain uses TRBV18 and TRBJ2-7; possibly TRBD1 for D (6 bases). Germline CDR1 KGHSH, CDR2 LQKENI. V was clipped by 2 bases and J by 0 bases, with 11 bases between them. The CDR3 sequence is 15 residues long. DNA of the CDR3: TGTGCCAGCTCACCAAGCCAGGGGCCCTCCTACGAGCAGTACTTC. It encodes CASSPSQGPSYEQYF.

This clonotype occurred many times. The chain joins TRBV28 to TRBJ2-7, with 8 bases lining up with TRBD2. CDR1 and CDR2 from the germline V gene are MDHEN and SYDVKM. The CDR3 sequence is 12 residues long. Trimming took 6 bases from V and 10 from J; bases not matched to a gene: 8. This CDR3 is CASSSRAGGQYF. The CDR3 nucleotides are TGTGCCAGCAGCTCCCGGGCGGGGGGACAGTACTTC.

This clonotype was seen many times. V and J are TRBV20-1 and TRBJ2-5; tentatively, D is TRBD2 (6 bases). CDR3 length equals 13 residues. Trimming cost V 6 bases and J 4 bases, with 15 bases left between them. In germline, CDR1 is DFQATT, CDR2 SNEGSKA (reference sequence). CDR3 sequence (DNA): TGCAGTGCCCGCGAGGGACTCCGAGAGACCCAGTACTTC. Amino acids: CSAREGLRETQYF.

This clonotype was counted ten times or more. Germline is not matched at one junction end, which may reflect a read error. The genes are TRBV15 and TRBJ1-5; maybe TRBD1 (6 bases). This CDR3 has 12 residues. Germline CDR1 reads LNHNV; CDR2 reads YYDKDF (reference sequence). The CDR3 loop reads CATSGRQADMDF. The CDR3 DNA reads as TGTGCCACCAGCGGTAGACAGGCAGATATGGATTTT.

This clonotype appeared many times. The chain has TRBV6-2 or TRBV6-3 and TRBJ2-7; tentatively, D is TRBD2 (6 bases). The CDR3 is 11 residues long. Germline V gives CDR1 MNHEY, CDR2 SVGEGT. V gave up 11 bases and J gave up 5 bases, with 13 bases separating them. In DNA, the CDR3 is TGTGCCGGATCTCGGGGGAACGAGCAGTACTTC. Translation gives CAGSRGNEQYF.